These 13 T cell receptor beta chains came from one sample sequenced in a study of spatial heterogeneity in lung cancer. Time point: sample taken at primary tumor resection. TCRdb itself ran the 5' RACE reads through MiXCR, one entry per CDR3 protein. The repertoire includes about 92,000 distinct CDR3 sequences, approximately 12% of them detected once, and over 40% sits in the top ten. The sample in question was PBMCs, obtained at surgery. These receptors all come from a male donor with early-stage non-small cell lung cancer.

This clonotype was detected many times. The V call is TRBV30, the J call TRBJ2-6; D might be TRBD2 (5 bases). The CDR3 is 16 amino acids. The V and J ends lost 3 bases and 0 bases respectively, with 12 bases between them. Germline lookup yields CDR1 GTSNPN and CDR2 SVGIG (reference sequence). The CDR3: CAWSEGEGSGANVLTF. In nucleotides, the CDR3 is TGTGCCTGGAGCGAGGGAGAGGGCTCTGGGGCCAACGTCCTGACTTTC.

This clonotype was detected only a few times. The rearrangement uses TRBV12-5 and TRBJ2-1, with D uncertain. The germline CDR1 and CDR2 sequences are LGHNT and FRNRAP. V dropped 6 bases and J dropped 0 bases, with 0 bases sitting between them. This CDR3 spans 11 amino acids. The CDR3 sequence is CASGSYNEQFF. For the CDR3, the DNA is TGTGCTAGTGGCTCCTACAATGAGCAGTTCTTC. The complete variable domain, with remaining parts taken from reference TRBV12-5 and TRBJ2-1, reads DARVTQTPRHKVTEMGQEVTMRCQPILGHNTVFWYRQTMMQGLELLAYFRNRAPLDDSGMPKDRFSAEMPDATLATLKIQPSEPRDSAVYFCASGSYNEQFFGPGTRLTVL.

This sequence joins TRBV6-1 and TRBJ2-2; no firm D call. The ends were cut back, 6 bases at V and 1 base at J, with 12 bases in the middle. This CDR3 is built from 15 residues. Germline V gives CDR1 MNHNS, CDR2 SASEGT. In DNA, the CDR3 is TGTGCCAGCAGGCCAGTGGGGAAGAACACCGGGGAGCTGTTTTTT. Its translation is CASRPVGKNTGELFF.

This clonotype was recorded a few times. The DNA of the CDR3 is TGCAGCGTTGAACCACCGGGGGGGCGGGCCAGGGAGACCCAGTACTTC. Translating it yields CSVEPPGGRARETQYF. V is TRBV29-1 and J is TRBJ2-5, with 8 bases aligning to TRBD2. This CDR3 contains 16 residues. The trim removed 2 bases at V and 5 bases at J, leaving 13 bases unmatched. CDR1 is SQVTM, CDR2 ANQGSEA, per germline.

This chain connects TRBV4-3 to TRBJ2-1, with a weak D call TRBD1 (6 bases). The CDR3 has 15 residues. Trimming pared 0 bases from V and 7 bases from J, leaving 13 bases between. Germline V gene data show CDR1 as LGHNA and CDR2 as YSLEER. This CDR3 is CASSQDWGPWNEQFF. The CDR3 coding sequence is TGCGCCAGCAGCCAAGATTGGGGGCCGTGGAATGAGCAGTTCTTC.

In this sample, this clonotype turned up many times. The chain has TRBV5-1 and TRBJ2-3; D is unclear. Trimming pared 3 bases from V and 1 base from J, leaving 12 bases between. Germline loops: CDR1 SGHRS, CDR2 YFSETQ. The CDR3 runs 15 residues. The CDR3 DNA reads TGCGCCAGCAGCTCCCAGGCCCACGGCACAGATACGCAGTATTTT. It specifies CASSSQAHGTDTQYF.

This clonotype was recorded a few times. V and J are TRBV7-2 and TRBJ2-5; 8 bases are a match to TRBD2. Germline V gene lookup returns CDR1 SGHTA and CDR2 FQGNSA. The CDR3 extends over 15 amino acids. V was pared by 0 bases and J by 2 bases, with 2 bases of the junction left unmatched. This CDR3 reads CASSLASGAQETQYF. The CDR3, as DNA: TGTGCCAGCAGCTTAGCTAGCGGGGCACAAGAGACCCAGTACTTC.

This clonotype has a single count. The gene calls are TRBV19 and TRBJ1-5, with 9 bases that match TRBD1. Losses at the gene ends were 5 bases for V and 7 bases for J; bases not matched to a gene: 3. This CDR3 comprises 13 residues. Looked up from germline, CDR1 is LNHDA and CDR2 is SQIVND (reference sequence). CDR3 coding DNA: TGTGCCAGTAGTGGGGACAGGGAGCAGCCCCAGCATTTT. Translating gives CASSGDREQPQHF.

Points on this clonotype: A junction boundary mismatches the germline segment, possibly from a read error. V usage is TRBV2 and J usage is TRBJ2-5; D not certain. The CDR3 loop spans 13 amino acids. Germline-derived CDR1 and CDR2 are SNHLY and FYNNEI. The CDR3 nucleotides are TGTGGCAGCAGTGAAGCTGCTGGGGAGACCCAGTACTTC. The encoded protein is CGSSEAAGETQYF.

This clonotype has a handful of counts. The chain carries TRBV28 and TRBJ2-7; TRBD2 matches 8 bases. The germline V gene has CDR1 MDHEN and CDR2 SYDVKM. The CDR3 loop spans 14 amino acids. V was clipped by 3 bases and J by 4 bases; unmatched bases: 5. The chain's CDR3 is CASSLEGTRYEQYF. CDR3 sequence (DNA): TGTGCCAGCAGTTTGGAGGGGACTAGATACGAGCAGTACTTC. The full variable domain, its missing parts supplied by reference TRBV28 and TRBJ2-7, is DVKVTQSSRYLVKRTGEKVFLECVQDMDHENMFWYRQDPGLGLRLIYFSYDVKMKEKGDIPEGYSVSREKKERFSLILESASTNQTSMYLCASSLEGTRYEQYFGPGTRLTVT.

This clonotype was counted between two and nine times. J is TRBJ2-5 and V is TRBV7-3; D is possibly TRBD1 or TRBD2 (5 bases each). The CDR3 length is 15 residues. V lost 0 bases and J lost 0, with 8 bases in between. Germline loops: CDR1 SGHTA, CDR2 FQGTGA. CDR3 DNA: TGTGCCAGCAGCTTAACCGGGACCAACCAAGAGACCCAGTACTTC. Translated, it gives CASSLTGTNQETQYF.

This clonotype was counted ten times or more. The chain uses TRBV29-1 and TRBJ2-5; 11 bases are a match to TRBD2. Trimming at V came to 5 bases and at J to 2 bases, leaving 1 base not matched to a gene. The length of the CDR3 is 13 residues. Germline CDR1 SQVTM, CDR2 ANQGSEA. CDR3 sequence (DNA): TGCAGCGTTATAGCGGGAGGGCAAGAGACCCAGTACTTC. Protein product: CSVIAGGQETQYF.

This clonotype was found a few times. This chain connects TRBV12-3 or TRBV12-4 to TRBJ1-2; no clear D. The CDR3 is 16 residues long. Trimming left V 7 bases short and J 1 base short, with 19 bases between. The CDR3: CASTSRSSWINYGYTF. In DNA, the CDR3 is TGTGCCAGCACCTCCCGCAGCTCCTGGATTAACTATGGCTACACCTTC.